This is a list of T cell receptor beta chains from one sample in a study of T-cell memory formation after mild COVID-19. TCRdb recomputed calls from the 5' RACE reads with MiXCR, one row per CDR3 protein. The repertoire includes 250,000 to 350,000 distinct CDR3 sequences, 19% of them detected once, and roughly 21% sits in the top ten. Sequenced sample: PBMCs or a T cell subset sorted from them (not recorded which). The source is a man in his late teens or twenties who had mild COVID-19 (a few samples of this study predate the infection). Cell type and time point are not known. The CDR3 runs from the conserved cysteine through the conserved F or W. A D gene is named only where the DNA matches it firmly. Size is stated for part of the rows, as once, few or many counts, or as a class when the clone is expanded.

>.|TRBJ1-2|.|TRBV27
TGTGCCAGCAGTTTAAGGGGCGGGAATGGCTACACCTTC
CASSLRGGNGYTF
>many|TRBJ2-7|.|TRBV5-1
TGCGCCAGCAGCTTGGGTAACTACGAGCAGTACTTC
CASSLGNYEQYF
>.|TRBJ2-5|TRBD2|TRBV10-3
TGTGCTACGGGGACTAGCGGAGACATAGGGGCCCAGTACTTC
CATGTSGDIGAQYF
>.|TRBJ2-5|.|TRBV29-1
TGCAGCGTTGGGTGGGAGGAGACCCAGTACTTC
CSVGWEETQYF
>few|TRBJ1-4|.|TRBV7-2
TGTGCCAGCAGCCAGACTACAGGGTATGGTGAAAAACTGTTTTTT
CASSQTTGYGEKLFF
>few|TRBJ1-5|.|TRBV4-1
TGCGCCAGCAGCCGTAAAGGCCATTTT
CASSRKGHF
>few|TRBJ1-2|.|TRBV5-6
TGTGCCAGCAGCTTGGAGTCGGGTGGCTACACCTTC
CASSLESGGYTF
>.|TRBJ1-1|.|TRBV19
TGTGCCAGTAGTCCCTCGGGACTCCGCAACACTGAAGCTTTCTTT
CASSPSGLRNTEAFF
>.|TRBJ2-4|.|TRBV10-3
TGTGCCATCAGTGTTGACCCTGCCAAAAACATTCAGTACTTC
CAISVDPAKNIQYF
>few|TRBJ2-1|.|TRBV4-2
TGTGCCAGCAGCTTTGGGCGGAAGGATGAGCAGTTCTTC
CASSFGRKDEQFF
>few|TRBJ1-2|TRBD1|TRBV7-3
TGTGCCAGCAGCTCCCGGGACAGGGAGGGCTACACCTTC
CASSSRDREGYTF
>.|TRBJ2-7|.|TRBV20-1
TGCAGTGCTAGAGAGTCCAATTACGAGCAGTACTTC
CSARESNYEQYF
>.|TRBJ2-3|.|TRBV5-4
TGTGCCAGCAGCTTGTCCTGGGGCGACACAGATACGCAGTATTTT
CASSLSWGDTDTQYF
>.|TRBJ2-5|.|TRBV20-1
TGCAGGGGATCCCCGCGGGCTACTCAAGAGACCCAGTACTTC
CRGSPRATQETQYF
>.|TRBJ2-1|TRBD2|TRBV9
TGTGCCAGCAAAGCGGGGGACCCAGGTTCCCCGGATGAGCAGTTCTTC
CASKAGDPGSPDEQFF
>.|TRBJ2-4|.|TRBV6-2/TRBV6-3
TGTGCCAGCAGCCTTGGACAGCTCGCCAAAAACATTCAGTACTTC
CASSLGQLAKNIQYF
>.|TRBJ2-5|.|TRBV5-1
TGCGCCAGCAGCTCACTAACTATTCAAGAGACCCAGTACTTC
CASSSLTIQETQYF
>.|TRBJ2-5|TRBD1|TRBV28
TGTGCCAGCAGTTTTGGGACAGTCATCGTCGGAACCCAGTACTTC
CASSFGTVIVGTQYF
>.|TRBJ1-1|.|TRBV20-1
TGCAGTGCTTCTAGGTCGGGGTGGACTGAAGCTTTCTTT
CSASRSGWTEAFF
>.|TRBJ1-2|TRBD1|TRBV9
TGTGCCAGCAGCGCCGAGGACAGGGGCCTTAGGGGAGGCTACACCTTC
CASSAEDRGLRGGYTF
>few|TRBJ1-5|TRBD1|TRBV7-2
TGTGCCAGCAGCCCGACTATAAACAGGGGCGGTCAGCCCCAGCATTTT
CASSPTINRGGQPQHF
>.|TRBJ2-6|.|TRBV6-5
TGTGCCAGCACTTACCCTGGGGCCAACGTCCTGACTTTC
CASTYPGANVLTF
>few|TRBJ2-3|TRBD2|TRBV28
TGTGCCAGCAGCCCTGACGGACTAGCGCTAGATACGCAGTATTTT
CASSPDGLALDTQYF
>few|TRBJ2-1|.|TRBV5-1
TGCGCCAGCAGCTTGGGGATAGCGGCGGACAATGAGCAGTTCTTC
CASSLGIAADNEQFF
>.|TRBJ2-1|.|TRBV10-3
TGTGCCACCACCCCCGCAGCTAGCAATGAGCAGTTCTTC
CATTPAASNEQFF
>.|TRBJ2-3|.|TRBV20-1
TGCAGTGCTAGAGAAACCAAGGGTGGGGTCACAGATACGCAGTATTTT
CSARETKGGVTDTQYF